Below, 30 T cell receptor beta chains from the same sample are listed, as sequenced in a study of blood T cell repertoires in COVID-19. Assay: immunoSEQ multiplex PCR; the TCRdb copy retains only in-frame clones and omits some. The sample contains roughly 280,000 clones, around 86% of which appear only once. What was sequenced was peripheral blood. The receptors here all came from a man younger than 35 with active or convalescent COVID-19.

CDR3 loop: CASRVPGQSTGELFF. The CDR3 DNA reads TGCGCCAGCAGAGTCCCGGGACAGAGCACCGGGGAGCTGTTTTTT. The chain employs TRBV10-2 and TRBJ2-2; 7 bases map to TRBD1. Germline V gene sequence: CDR1 WSHSY, CDR2 SAAADI. The length of the CDR3 is 15 residues. The V and J ends lost 6 bases and 4 bases, in that order; junction bases with no gene match: 8.

The V gene is TRBV15, the J gene TRBJ2-6; 7 bases are shared with TRBD2. V shed 1 base, J shed 0 bases, and the junction held 3 bases outside the gene matches. Germline V gene sequence: CDR1 LNHNV, CDR2 YYDKDF (reference sequence). The CDR3 runs to 17 residues. The DNA for the CDR3 is TGTGCCACCAGCAGAGCAGCGGGGATCTCTGGGGCCAACGTCCTGACTTTC. Its translation is CATSRAAGISGANVLTF. Looking up the rest from reference TRBV15 and TRBJ2-6 gives the full variable domain: DAMVIQNPRYQVTQFGKPVTLSCSQTLNHNVMYWYQQKSSQAPKLLFHYYDKDFNNEADTPDNFQSRRPNTSFCFLDIRSPGLGDTAMYLCATSRAAGISGANVLTFGAGSRLTVL.

V gene TRBV2 combines with J gene TRBJ1-2; D possibly corresponds to TRBD1 (5 bases). The V end lost 3 bases, the J end lost 6 bases, and 14 bases lay between the germline ends. Germline V gene sequence: CDR1 SNHLY, CDR2 FYNNEI. The CDR3 spans 14 residues. This CDR3 is CASSDPRTPHGYTF. The CDR3 nucleotides are TGTGCCAGCAGTGATCCACGGACACCGCATGGCTACACCTTC.

This chain connects TRBV4-1 to TRBJ1-5; D not resolved. V was shortened by 1 base and J by 0 bases, with 16 bases between the two germline ends. Germline-derived CDR1 and CDR2 are MGHRA and YSYEKL. This CDR3 is built from 18 residues. The CDR3 DNA follows: TGCGCCAGCAGCCAAGGAGGTCTGCCTACGTCTAGCAATCAGCCCCAGCATTTT. As protein: CASSQGGLPTSSNQPQHF.

V and J are TRBV6-5 and TRBJ2-2; a weak D match, TRBD1 (5 bases). The length of the CDR3 is 14 residues. Trimming took off 3 bases at V and 3 bases at J, with 8 bases between the two ends. Germline CDR1 and CDR2: MNHEY and SVGAGI. In DNA form, the CDR3 reads TGTGCCAGCAGTTATCAGGGCGACACCGGGGAGCTGTTTTTT. Encoded protein: CASSYQGDTGELFF.

J is TRBJ2-2 and V is TRBV27; no clear D. Trimming took off 3 bases at V and 7 bases at J, with 9 bases between the two ends. The CDR3 is made up of 13 amino acids. Germline values: CDR1 MNHEY, CDR2 SMNVEV (reference sequence). The CDR3 region is CASSFSSGGELFF. CDR3 coding DNA: TGTGCCAGCAGTTTCTCGAGTGGCGGGGAGCTGTTTTTT.

The chain joins TRBV29-1 to TRBJ2-6; D perhaps matches TRBD2 (6 bases). V lost 5 bases and J lost 11, with 16 bases in between. Germline CDR1 and CDR2: SQVTM and ANQGSEA. The CDR3 spans 13 residues. CDR3 DNA sequence: TGCAGCGTTCTCATATTCTCGGGGGACGTCCTGACTTTC. Residues: CSVLIFSGDVLTF. The whole variable domain, remainder taken from reference TRBV29-1 and TRBJ2-6, is SAVISQKPSRDICQRGTSLTIQCQVDSQVTMMFWYRQQPGQSLTLIATANQGSEATYESGFVIDKFPISRPNLTFSTLTVSNMSPEDSSIYLCSVLIFSGDVLTFGAGSRLTVL.

The chain carries TRBV11-2 and TRBJ1-6; tentatively, D is TRBD1 (6 bases). V dropped 6 bases and J dropped 8 bases, with 14 bases sitting between them. The CDR3 runs 14 residues. Looked up from germline, CDR1 is SGHAT and CDR2 is FQNNGV. The CDR3 DNA sequence: TGTGCCAGCAGGTTTACAGGGTCTGATTCACCCCTCCACTTT. Protein product: CASRFTGSDSPLHF.

CDR3 sequence reads: CASSRQGVGEQFF. For the CDR3, the DNA is TGTGCCAGTAGCCGACAGGGAGTAGGTGAGCAGTTCTTC. This sequence joins TRBV19 and TRBJ2-1; 7 bases line up with TRBD1. This CDR3 comprises 13 residues. In germline, CDR1 is LNHDA, CDR2 SQIVND (reference sequence). The V segment lost 6 bases and the J segment 9 bases; nucleotides outside the gene matches: 8. The full variable domain, in which reference TRBV19 and TRBJ2-1 provide the parts outside the CDR3, is DGGITQSPKYLFRKEGQNVTLSCEQNLNHDAMYWYRQDPGQGLRLIYYSQIVNDFQKGDIAEGYSVSREKKESFPLTVTSAQKNPTAFYLCASSRQGVGEQFFGPGTRLTVL.

This clone was seen only once. The chain carries TRBV6-4 and TRBJ1-5, with a weak D call TRBD1 (5 bases). Germline V lookup: CDR1 MRHNA, CDR2 SNTAGT. The CDR3 has 14 residues. The ends were cut back, 6 bases at V and 6 bases at J, with 15 bases in the middle. The CDR3 bases are TGTGCCAGCAGCCCTGACAGTGTCAGTCAGCCCCAGCATTTT. Translated, it gives CASSPDSVSQPQHF.

The chain employs TRBV9 and TRBJ2-5, with D possibly matching TRBD1 (6 bases). The CDR3 consists of 14 residues. Between the trimmed V and J ends, which lost 4 bases and 0 bases, there was a span of 10 bases. Germline CDR1 is SGDLS and CDR2 is YYNGEE. In nucleotides, the CDR3 is TGTGCCAGCAGCCTACGACAGGACCAAGAGACCCAGTACTTC. Translation gives CASSLRQDQETQYF.

This clone was observed a few times. The CDR3 sequence: CATQSGTGERKLFF. The DNA of the CDR3 is TGTGCCACCCAAAGCGGGACAGGGGAGCGAAAACTGTTTTTT. This chain joins TRBV30 and TRBJ1-4, with TRBD1 matching over 10 bases. This CDR3 has 14 residues. V lost 8 bases to trimming and J lost 10 bases; unmatched junction nucleotides: 13. Germline loops: CDR1 GTSNPN, CDR2 SVGIG (reference sequence).

The CDR3 coding sequence is TGTGCCAGCAGCCGGCCCAAACAGGGGTACTATGGCTACACCTTC. This gives the protein CASSRPKQGYYGYTF. The chain links TRBV5-5 to TRBJ1-2; 7 bases align to TRBD1. The germline V gene encodes CDR1 SGHKS and CDR2 YYEKEE (reference sequence). The length of the CDR3 is 15 residues. The V gene end was trimmed by 4 bases and the J gene end by 3 bases; junction bases not matched to a gene: 9.

This chain links TRBV11-2 with TRBJ2-5, with D perhaps matching TRBD2 (6 bases). This CDR3 is 15 amino acids long. Germline values: CDR1 SGHAT, CDR2 FQNNGV. Trimming took off 0 bases at V and 5 bases at J, with 13 bases between the two ends. In DNA, the CDR3 is TGTGCCAGCAGCTTAGAGGGACTTGATAGGGAGACCCAGTACTTC. Amino acid sequence: CASSLEGLDRETQYF.

This chain links TRBV6-6 with TRBJ1-1; D not resolved. Germline loops: CDR1 MNHNY, CDR2 SVGAGI (reference sequence). Trimming cost V 6 bases and J 1 base, with 12 bases left between them. The CDR3 has 14 amino acids. CDR3 nucleotides: TGTGCCAGCAGACCCCCCCGGGAGAACACTGAAGCTTTCTTT. It encodes CASRPPRENTEAFF.

The chain combines TRBV6-1 with TRBJ2-5; 7 bases map to TRBD1. The CDR3 runs to 17 residues. Germline trimming cut 3 bases from V and 5 bases from J; bases unmatched to any gene: 15. From germline, CDR1 is MNHNS and CDR2 SASEGT. In nucleotides, the CDR3 is TGTGCCAGCAGTGAGATCCTAATGACAGGGCGGAGGGAGACCCAGTACTTC. It codes for CASSEILMTGRRETQYF.

The chain has TRBV10-2 and TRBJ2-7; 12 bases are shared with TRBD2. This CDR3 contains 14 residues. The V gene end was trimmed by 10 bases and the J gene end by 3 bases; junction bases not matched to a gene: 7. CDR1 and CDR2 (germline): WSHSY, SAAADI. The CDR3 region has the DNA TGCGCCACCGACGCGACTAGCGGGAGCTACGAGCAGTACTTC. Protein sequence: CATDATSGSYEQYF.

This clone was seen only a few times. The CDR3 sequence: CATSDTGQGAGILHF. The CDR3 nucleotides read TGTGCCACCAGTGATACGGGACAGGGTGCAGGTATCCTCCACTTT. The chain carries TRBV24-1 and TRBJ1-6; 9 positions match TRBD1. J gave up 15 bases and V 3 bases, and 11 bases lay outside the gene matches. Germline assignment: CDR1 KGHDR and CDR2 SFDVKD. The CDR3 is made up of 15 amino acids.

The chain joins TRBV18 to TRBJ2-1; no reliable D call. Germline CDR1 and CDR2: KGHSH and LQKENI. V shed 4 bases and J shed 6 bases, with 10 bases lying between them. The CDR3 is made up of 13 amino acids. CDR3: CASSLNSINEQFF. DNA of the CDR3: TGTGCCAGCTCACTCAACAGCATCAATGAGCAGTTCTTC.

This chain links TRBV9 with TRBJ2-7, with 7 nucleotides matching TRBD2. With 4 bases clipped from V and 5 bases from J, the junction kept 9 bases outside the gene matches. Germline CDR1 is SGDLS and CDR2 is YYNGEE. The CDR3 sequence is 14 residues long. CDR3 region: CASSSRGGSDEQYF. The DNA of the CDR3 is TGTGCCAGCAGCTCCCGGGGAGGGTCCGACGAGCAGTACTTC.

The genes are TRBV19 and TRBJ2-3; D call uncertain. This CDR3 is built from 12 residues. Germline V gene lookup returns CDR1 LNHDA and CDR2 SQIVND (reference sequence). V dropped 5 bases and J dropped 2 bases, with 5 bases sitting between them. CDR3 region: CASSSLTDTQYF. CDR3 DNA: TGTGCCAGTAGTTCCCTCACAGATACGCAGTATTTT.

The chain couples TRBV18 to TRBJ1-3, with D possibly being TRBD1 (6 bases). Trimming shortened V by 1 base and J by 2 bases, and 15 bases separated the two germline ends. The V gene's germline CDR1 is KGHSH and CDR2 LQKENI. This CDR3 comprises 17 residues. CDR3 DNA: TGTGCCAGCTCACCACAAGAACAGGGAATCACTGGAAACACCATATATTTT. Amino acid sequence: CASSPQEQGITGNTIYF.

V and J are TRBV5-5 and TRBJ2-3; D not resolved. Trimming stripped 3 bases from V and 1 base from J, with 6 bases between. CDR3 length equals 13 residues. The germline V gene encodes CDR1 SGHKS and CDR2 YYEKEE (reference sequence). CDR3 bases: TGTGCCAGCAGCTCCCGGGGCACAGATACGCAGTATTTT. It specifies CASSSRGTDTQYF.

This chain joins TRBV18 and TRBJ2-5; 8 bases match TRBD1. The CDR3 extends over 14 amino acids. Germline values: CDR1 KGHSH, CDR2 LQKENI. V lost 2 bases and J lost 4; bases outside the gene matches: 3. The CDR3 protein is CASSPAGTGETQYF. The CDR3 DNA is TGTGCCAGCTCACCAGCCGGGACAGGAGAGACCCAGTACTTC.

The rearrangement uses TRBV2 and TRBJ2-7, with D unresolved. There are 13 residues in the CDR3. The V gene lost 3 bases and the J gene lost 3 bases, with 9 bases spanning the gap. Germline CDR1 SNHLY, CDR2 FYNNEI. The CDR3: CASSETTGYEQYF. The CDR3 coding sequence is TGTGCCAGCAGTGAGACGACGGGCTACGAGCAGTACTTC. The full variable domain, with the rest looked up from reference TRBV2 and TRBJ2-7, is EPEVTQTPSHQVTQMGQEVILRCVPISNHLYFYWYRQILGQKVEFLVSFYNNEISEKSEIFDDQFSVERPDGSNFTLKIRSTKLEDSAMYFCASSETTGYEQYFGPGTRLTVT.

This clone was recorded once. This rearrangement joins TRBV7-8 to TRBJ2-1, with TRBD2 as a possible D gene (7 bases). The CDR3 consists of 15 residues. CDR1 and CDR2 (germline): SGHVS, FQNEAQ. Trimming removed 7 bases at V and 8 bases at J, with 21 bases between. Here the CDR3 reads CASTQGGAIVDEQFF. CDR3 bases: TGTGCCAGCACCCAAGGGGGGGCAATAGTCGATGAGCAGTTCTTC.

This chain links TRBV7-2 with TRBJ2-1, with D maybe TRBD2 (7 bases). The CDR3 covers 16 residues. Trimming stripped 2 bases from V and 5 bases from J, with 16 bases between. Germline values: CDR1 SGHTA, CDR2 FQGNSA. The CDR3 sequence is CASSLPASGQNNEQFF. CDR3 DNA sequence: TGTGCCAGCAGCTTACCTGCTAGCGGACAGAACAATGAGCAGTTCTTC.

CDR3: CASSLVSPGQGVGGNSPLHF. CDR3 DNA sequence: TGCGCCAGCAGCTTGGTGTCCCCGGGACAGGGAGTAGGGGGGAATTCACCCCTCCACTTT. V and J are TRBV5-1 and TRBJ1-6; TRBD1 matches 9 bases. This CDR3 region has 20 residues. Trimming cost V 0 bases and J 7 bases; bases outside gene matches: 17. CDR1 is SGHRS and CDR2 is YFSETQ in the germline V gene. The variable domain in full, completed from reference TRBV5-1 and TRBJ1-6, reads KAGVTQTPRYLIKTRGQQVTLSCSPISGHRSVSWYQQTPGQGLQFLFEYFSETQRNKGNFPGRFSGRQFSNSRSEMNVSTLELGDSALYLCASSLVSPGQGVGGNSPLHFGNGTRLTVT.

This clone came up once. This chain uses TRBV29-1 with TRBJ2-6, with D uncertain. The CDR3 extends over 14 amino acids. In germline, CDR1 is SQVTM, CDR2 ANQGSEA. Trimming shortened V by 4 bases and J by 1 base, and 8 bases separated the two germline ends. The CDR3 loop reads CSVVGESGANVLTF. The CDR3 DNA is TGCAGCGTTGTTGGAGAGTCTGGGGCCAACGTCCTGACTTTC. The variable domain in full, completed from reference TRBV29-1 and TRBJ2-6, reads SAVISQKPSRDICQRGTSLTIQCQVDSQVTMMFWYRQQPGQSLTLIATANQGSEATYESGFVIDKFPISRPNLTFSTLTVSNMSPEDSSIYLCSVVGESGANVLTFGAGSRLTVL.

This chain uses TRBV7-2 with TRBJ2-7; D may be TRBD1 (5 bases). The germline gives CDR1 SGHTA, CDR2 FQGNSA. V dropped 1 base and J dropped 0 bases, with 10 bases sitting between them. CDR3 length equals 15 residues. CDR3: CASSLEYRSSYEQYF. In DNA, the CDR3 is TGTGCCAGCAGCTTAGAGTACAGGTCCTCCTACGAGCAGTACTTC.